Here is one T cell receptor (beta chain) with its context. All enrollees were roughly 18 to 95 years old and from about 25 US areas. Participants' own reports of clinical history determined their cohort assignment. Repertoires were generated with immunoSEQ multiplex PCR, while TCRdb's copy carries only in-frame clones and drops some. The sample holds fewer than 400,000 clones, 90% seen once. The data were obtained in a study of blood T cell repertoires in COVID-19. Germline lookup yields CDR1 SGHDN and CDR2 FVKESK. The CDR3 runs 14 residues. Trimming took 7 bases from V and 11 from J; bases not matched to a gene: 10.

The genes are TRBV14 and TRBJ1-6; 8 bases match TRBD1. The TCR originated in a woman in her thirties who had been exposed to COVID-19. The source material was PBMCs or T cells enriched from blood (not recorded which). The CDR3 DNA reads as TGTGCCAGCAAGTCGACAGGGGCTAAGGCACCCCTCCACTTT. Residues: CASKSTGAKAPLHF.